Following are 14 T cell receptor beta chains from one sample sequenced in a study of preoperative IRX-2 immunotherapy in early breast cancer. The treatment was: preoperative locoregional IRX-2 cytokine immunotherapy. The method was immunoSEQ multiplex PCR; TCRdb's version includes in-frame clones alone and lacks a portion of them. Here the sample spans 3,000 to 3,500 clones, about 71% being singletons. Sample: tumor tissue, taken after IRX-2 immunotherapy. The origin of the receptors is a human donor with breast cancer.

The chain combines TRBV19 with TRBJ2-2, with TRBD2 as a possible D gene (6 bases). CDR3 length: 15 amino acids. V was cut by 5 bases and J by 7 bases, with 17 bases left in between. Germline V CDR1 and CDR2: LNHDA, SQIVND (reference sequence). CDR3 nucleotides: TGTGCCAGTAGTCCCTCACTAGCTCATGACGGGGAGCTGTTTTTT. It is translated as CASSPSLAHDGELFF.

This clone was seen just once. The chain recombines TRBV6-8 with TRBJ2-7; D not resolved. Trimming stripped 5 bases from V and 1 base from J, with 6 bases between. This CDR3 is built from 12 residues. The V gene's germline CDR1 is MNHGY and CDR2 SAAAGT. As DNA, the CDR3 is TGTGCCAGCAGTGCAGGATCCTACGAGCAGTACTTC. Residues: CASSAGSYEQYF.

The chain uses TRBV28 and TRBJ2-2, with 11 bases lining up with TRBD2. With 6 bases clipped from V and 0 bases from J, the junction kept 9 bases outside the gene matches. CDR1 is MDHEN and CDR2 is SYDVKM in the germline V gene. The CDR3 consists of 18 residues. CDR3 bases: TGTGCCAGCAGCAGACCACTAGCGGGGGTGTCGAACACCGGGGAGCTGTTTTTT. This encodes CASSRPLAGVSNTGELFF. The entire variable domain, with the rest obtained from reference TRBV28 and TRBJ2-2, is as follows: DVKVTQSSRYLVKRTGEKVFLECVQDMDHENMFWYRQDPGLGLRLIYFSYDVKMKEKGDIPEGYSVSREKKERFSLILESASTNQTSMYLCASSRPLAGVSNTGELFFGEGSRLTVL.

The chain has TRBV28 and TRBJ2-2; 11 nucleotides align to TRBD1. CDR1 is MDHEN, CDR2 SYDVKM, per germline. The CDR3 runs to 18 residues. With 4 bases clipped from V and 6 bases from J, the junction kept 13 bases outside the gene matches. CDR3 DNA: TGTGCCAGCAGTTCACGAACCTGGGACAGGGGGATTCCCGGGGAGCTGTTTTTT. Protein product: CASSSRTWDRGIPGELFF.

This chain links TRBV30 with TRBJ1-1; the D gene is possibly TRBD1 (5 bases). CDR1 and CDR2 (germline): GTSNPN, SVGIG (reference sequence). Trimming stripped 0 bases from V and 4 bases from J, with 9 bases between. The CDR3 runs 13 residues. CDR3 sequence: CAWSVLGGTEAFF. CDR3 bases: TGTGCCTGGAGTGTATTGGGGGGCACTGAAGCTTTCTTT.

The rearrangement uses TRBV28 and TRBJ2-1, with 8 bases matching TRBD1. J lost 7 bases, V lost 8 bases, and 7 bases had no gene match. Germline CDR1 is MDHEN and CDR2 is SYDVKM. The CDR3 loop spans 13 amino acids. Here the CDR3 reads CASQGALRNEQFF. Written as DNA, the CDR3 is TGTGCCAGCCAGGGGGCGCTAAGGAATGAGCAGTTCTTC.

CDR3 in DNA: TGTGCCAGCTCACCGCGACTAGCGGGGGACGGGGATACGCAGTATTTT. Protein sequence: CASSPRLAGDGDTQYF. V and J are TRBV18 and TRBJ2-3; 12 bases are a match to TRBD2. The germline V gene encodes CDR1 KGHSH and CDR2 LQKENI. This CDR3 is 16 amino acids long. Trimming cost V 3 bases and J 6 bases; bases outside gene matches: 7.

V usage is TRBV1 and J usage is TRBJ2-1; the DNA was not used to check the table's D call, TRBD2. TRBV1 is a listed pseudogene. The CDR3 sequence is 17 residues long. The CDR3 sequence is CASSQDRRGGHNNEQFF. The CDR3 DNA reads TGCGCCAGCAGCCAAGATAGGCGGGGGGGCCATAACAATGAGCAGTTCTTC.

This clone is deemed medium-sized. The rearrangement joins TRBV6-8 to TRBJ2-5; D is unresolved. The germline gives CDR1 MNHGY, CDR2 SAAAGT. V was trimmed by 0 bases and J by 1 base, leaving 9 bases between them. This CDR3 spans 15 amino acids. In DNA, the CDR3 is TGTGCCAGCAGTTACTCGACACTTGCCCAAGAGACCCAGTACTTC. It translates to CASSYSTLAQETQYF.

This clone was observed a handful of times. V gene TRBV12-2 combines with J gene TRBJ2-3; the table's D call TRBD1 went unverified against the DNA. TRBV12-2 is reported as a pseudogene. The CDR3 has 18 residues. The CDR3 nucleotides are TGTGCCATACGACGGGGAGAGACAGGGGTCCATAGCACAGATACGCAGTATTTT. Amino acids: CAIRRGETGVHSTDTQYF.

The table lists this clone with a count of one. The chain recombines TRBV28 with TRBJ2-1, with D perhaps matching TRBD2 (5 bases). Trimming removed 5 bases at V and 0 bases at J, with 14 bases between. Germline V lookup: CDR1 MDHEN, CDR2 SYDVKM. This CDR3 is built from 16 residues. The CDR3 DNA reads TGTGCCAGCAGTCCCCCCGGTGCGGGCTCCTACAATGAGCAGTTCTTC. This encodes CASSPPGAGSYNEQFF.

V usage is TRBV9 and J usage is TRBJ1-4, with D unresolved. Germline-derived CDR1 and CDR2 are SGDLS and YYNGEE. The CDR3 length is 12 residues. V was shortened by 4 bases and J by 8 bases, with 9 bases between the two germline ends. The CDR3 is CASSRVGEKLFF. CDR3 sequence (DNA): TGTGCCAGCAGCCGGGTGGGAGAAAAACTGTTTTTT.

V usage is TRBV15 and J usage is TRBJ2-3; D may be TRBD2 (6 bases). The V gene lost 1 base and the J gene lost 1 base, with 18 bases spanning the gap. The CDR3 loop spans 18 amino acids. The germline CDR1 and CDR2 sequences are LNHNV and YYDKDF (reference sequence). CDR3 amino acids: CATSRGLFGGAGTDTQYF. The CDR3 nucleotides read TGTGCCACCAGCAGAGGCCTCTTTGGCGGGGCGGGCACAGATACGCAGTATTTT.

This rearrangement joins TRBV23-1 to TRBJ1-1; D gene ambiguous. TRBV23-1 is annotated as an ORF whose role is uncertain. The germline V and J ends were trimmed by 6 bases and 3 bases, with 11 bases remaining between them. The CDR3 length is 13 residues. The CDR3 DNA is TGCGCCAGCAGCTTGGAGACACACACTGAAGCTTTCTTT. It translates to CASSLETHTEAFF.